The present TCR beta chain was sequenced within a study of response to subunit inactivated influenza vaccine. The V and J ends lost 1 base and 5 bases, in that order; junction bases with no gene match: 3. The CDR3 has 14 residues. The germline CDR1 and CDR2 sequences are SGHAT and FQNNGV. MiXCR, run by TCRdb on the RT-PCR reads, gives a single entry per CDR3 protein. The sample consists of fewer than 250,000 distinct CDR3 sequences, over 13% of them appearing once. This TCR was recovered from a man in his forties or fifties who received an inactivated influenza vaccine. The chain employs TRBV11-2 and TRBJ2-7; 9 nucleotides line up with TRBD1. The sequences come from CD8+ T cells sorted from PBMCs, collected roughly 5 days after vaccination. The DNA for the CDR3 is TGTGCCAGCAGCTTAGGGACAGGGGTGAACGAGCAGTACTTC. It specifies CASSLGTGVNEQYF. The variable domain in full, with the rest retrieved from reference TRBV11-2 and TRBJ2-7, is EAGVAQSPRYKIIEKRQSVAFWCNPISGHATLYWYQQILGQGPKLLIQFQNNGVVDDSQLPKDRFSAERLKGVDSTLKIQPAKLEDSAVYLCASSLGTGVNEQYFGPGTRLTVT.